The 6 T cell receptor beta chains listed next were all sequenced from one sample in a study of cytomegalovirus exposure and HLA in healthy donors. The PCR was carried out with 60 Vbeta primers and 13 Jbeta primers. The data were produced by immunoSEQ multiplex PCR, yet TCRdb's version contains in-frame clones alone and is incomplete. This table lists 75,000 to 95,000 clones. Sample: PBMCs. Receptor source: a man aged 30-40 years in good health and CMV-seronegative.

V gene TRBV7-2 combines with J gene TRBJ2-1; 7 positions match TRBD2. Germline V gene sequence: CDR1 SGHTA, CDR2 FQGNSA. The CDR3 extends over 12 amino acids. V lost 5 bases to trimming and J lost 12 bases; unmatched junction nucleotides: 7. CDR3 region: CASSPGLVSQFF. The DNA of the CDR3 is TGTGCCAGCAGCCCCGGACTAGTATCGCAGTTCTTC.

The genes are TRBV6-5 and TRBJ2-7, with D tentatively TRBD2 (6 bases). This CDR3 has 14 amino acids. The V gene's germline CDR1 is MNHEY and CDR2 SVGAGI. Trimming shortened V by 0 bases and J by 9 bases, and 15 bases separated the two germline ends. CDR3 sequence reads: CASSYSSSAGLQYF. CDR3 DNA sequence: TGTGCCAGCAGTTACTCGTCGTCGGCGGGGTTGCAGTACTTC.

The chain recombines TRBV30 with TRBJ2-7; a possible D gene is TRBD2 (6 bases). Germline V gives CDR1 GTSNPN, CDR2 SVGIG (reference sequence). Between the trimmed V and J ends, which lost 1 base and 2 bases, there was a span of 15 bases. This CDR3 is built from 15 residues. The CDR3 here is CAWSAARGGPYEQYF. The CDR3 coding sequence is TGTGCCTGGAGTGCGGCCCGAGGAGGGCCCTACGAGCAGTACTTC.

V gene TRBV5-6 combines with J gene TRBJ2-4, with a tentative D call TRBD1 (5 bases). Looked up from germline, CDR1 is SGHDT and CDR2 is YYEEEE. The V and J ends lost 0 bases and 3 bases respectively, with 13 bases between them. The CDR3 spans 16 residues. The CDR3 coding sequence is TGTGCCAGCAGCTTGGCCAGCAGGACATACAAAAACATTCAGTACTTC. It yields the protein CASSLASRTYKNIQYF.

J is TRBJ2-7 and V is TRBV5-1, with TRBD2 matching 14 bases. Trimming took 2 bases from V and 2 from J; bases not matched to a gene: 3. The CDR3 extends over 16 amino acids. Germline loops: CDR1 SGHRS, CDR2 YFSETQ. The DNA of the CDR3 is TGCGCCAGCAGCTTTGGGACTAGCGGGAGAGCCTACGAGCAGTACTTC. This gives the protein CASSFGTSGRAYEQYF.

Comment on this clone: Other DNA sequences within the sample encode an identical CDR3. The genes are TRBV18 and TRBJ1-2; D is uncertain. Germline V gene sequence: CDR1 KGHSH, CDR2 LQKENI. Trimming left V 11 bases short and J 0 bases short, with 28 bases between. This CDR3 region has 18 residues. CDR3 nucleotide sequence: TGTGCCCCCTCTCCATACGCTCGGCTAATCCTAGCTAACTATGGCTACACCTTC. It specifies CAPSPYARLILANYGYTF.